The clone carrying this T cell receptor beta chain was seen a single time. Methods used by the authors: Amplification of reference gene primers provided the estimated nucleated cell counts. The data were produced by immunoSEQ multiplex PCR, yet TCRdb's version contains in-frame clones alone and is incomplete. V, J and clone size derive from that table, while D and trimming were established from the DNA sequence. The table lists 40,000 to 65,000 clones, approximately 84% of them singletons, with 14% in the top ten. The V end was cut by 7 bases, the J end by 2 bases, with 9 bases between. The CDR3 is made up of 13 amino acids. The sample originates from a study of blood T cell repertoires in COVID-19. Study-level information: Specimens from acute and convalescent COVID-19 originated in the United States, Italy and Spain. PBMCs, B-cell-depleted T cells, or T cells provided the cDNA or gDNA that made up the material.

The sample was peripheral blood. The receptor's source is a human donor in a cohort sampled during active COVID-19. The rearrangement uses TRBV12-3 or TRBV12-4 and TRBJ1-3; the D is unclear. CDR3 region: CASKATAGNTIYF. In nucleotides, the CDR3 is TGTGCCAGCAAGGCCACAGCTGGAAACACCATATATTTT.